This is a list of T cell receptor beta chains from one sample in a study of CD8+ T cells in alopecia areata. Sequencing used immunoSEQ multiplex PCR; TCRdb keeps in-frame clones, though not all of them. The sample holds 130,000 to 150,000 clones, less than 65% seen once. What was sequenced was CD8+ T cells sorted from blood. The receptors here all came from a human donor in good health. Both conserved end residues are part of each CDR3. Clone size, where shown, is once, few, many, or a class for clones that have expanded.

V: TRBV5-6
size: NA
J: TRBJ2-7
length: 14
CDR3: CASSDTGGAYEQYF

V: TRBV5-1
size: few
J: TRBJ2-7
length: 15
CDR3: CASRRTGRYSYEQYF

V: TRBV19
size: NA
J: TRBJ2-2
length: 11
CDR3: CASQNTGELFF

V: TRBV6-5
size: NA
J: TRBJ2-5
length: 14
CDR3: CASSPGTAQETQYF

V: TRBV9
size: once
J: TRBJ2-5
length: 15
CDR3: CASSVSGRPGETQYF

V: TRBV29-1
size: NA
J: TRBJ2-7
length: 12
CDR3: CSVEGGAYEQYF

V: TRBV11-2
size: NA
J: TRBJ2-7
length: 13
CDR3: CASSSGAPGEQYF

V: TRBV9
size: NA
J: TRBJ1-1
length: 13
CDR3: CASSVGKGTEAFF

V: TRBV9
size: NA
J: TRBJ2-3
length: 16
CDR3: CASSASDGGPTDTQYF

V: TRBV10-1
size: NA
J: TRBJ2-3
length: 14
CDR3: CASSESGVGDTQYF

V: TRBV30
size: NA
J: TRBJ2-7
length: 16
CDR3: CAWRGSSGRRSYEQYF

V: TRBV6-1
size: NA
J: TRBJ2-1
length: 18
CDR3: CASSEGSGSHGSYNEQFF

V: TRBV6-5
size: NA
J: TRBJ2-7
length: 13
CDR3: CASTWQGGYEQYF

V: TRBV25-1
size: NA
J: TRBJ2-7
length: 15
CDR3: CASSGASGGNYEQYF

V: TRBV25-1
size: once
J: TRBJ2-4
length: 13
CDR3: CASSELGQQLQYF

V: TRBV4-1
size: NA
J: TRBJ1-5
length: 15
CDR3: CASSQGSGTNQPQHF

V: TRBV4-1
size: NA
J: TRBJ2-2
length: 16
CDR3: CASHQGPSLNTGELFF

V: TRBV7-6
size: NA
J: TRBJ2-7
length: 14
CDR3: CASSSGQGAREQYF

V: TRBV14
size: NA
J: TRBJ2-2
length: 14
CDR3: CASSDRDSTGELFF

V: TRBV11-2
size: NA
J: TRBJ1-1
length: 13
CDR3: CASSSGWSTEAFF

V: TRBV2
size: NA
J: TRBJ2-3
length: 12
CDR3: CASLIRTDTQYF

V: TRBV30
size: NA
J: TRBJ1-1
length: 12
CDR3: CAWSSTQDEAFF

V: TRBV6-4
size: NA
J: TRBJ2-1
length: 13
CDR3: CASSDRTYNEQFF

V: TRBV2
size: few
J: TRBJ2-4
length: 13
CDR3: CASSDAGLNIQYF

V: TRBV4-1
size: NA
J: TRBJ2-7
length: 15
CDR3: CASSQLTSGPYEQYF

V: TRBV27
size: NA
J: TRBJ2-7
length: 12
CDR3: CASSLNGYEQYF

V: TRBV27
size: few
J: TRBJ1-2
length: 14
CDR3: CASSAWTGSGGYTF

V: TRBV5-4
size: NA
J: TRBJ1-2
length: 13
CDR3: CAIRMGPNYGYTF

V: TRBV9
size: few
J: TRBJ2-3
length: 15
CDR3: CASSVGSGFTDTQYF

V: TRBV9
size: NA
J: TRBJ2-2
length: 12
CDR3: CASSTGAGELFF

V: TRBV29-1
size: NA
J: TRBJ2-3
length: 10
CDR3: CSVCTDTQYF

V: TRBV5-8
size: few
J: TRBJ2-3
length: 16
CDR3: CASSPSSGLQADTQYF

V: TRBV19
size: NA
J: TRBJ1-5
length: 16
CDR3: CASSIAGEWGNQPQHF

V: TRBV30
size: NA
J: TRBJ2-1
length: 15
CDR3: CAWSENSLGYNEQFF

V: TRBV27
size: NA
J: TRBJ2-3
length: 13
CDR3: CASSLGQPDTQYF

V: TRBV14
size: once
J: TRBJ1-1
length: 13
CDR3: CASSQTRWTEAFF

V: TRBV7-2
size: NA
J: TRBJ2-3
length: 14
CDR3: CASSLGTRRDTQYF

V: TRBV9
size: few
J: TRBJ2-3
length: 16
CDR3: CASSVDSGSMPDTQYF

V: TRBV18
size: NA
J: TRBJ1-1
length: 13
CDR3: CASLPGPGTEAFF

V: TRBV27
size: NA
J: TRBJ2-7
length: 15
CDR3: CASSSPQQGTYEQYF

V: TRBV7-9
size: NA
J: TRBJ2-3
length: 15
CDR3: CASRAPVPLGDTQYF

V: TRBV19
size: NA
J: TRBJ2-3
length: 18
CDR3: CASGTNYQLADRTDTQYF

V: TRBV27
size: few
J: TRBJ2-1
length: 11
CDR3: CASRRGNEQFF

V: TRBV29-1
size: NA
J: TRBJ2-7
length: 13
CDR3: CSVAGTSGYEQYF

V: TRBV27
size: NA
J: TRBJ2-7
length: 16
CDR3: CASSLYGTSGRWEQYF

V: TRBV28
size: NA
J: TRBJ2-1
length: 15
CDR3: CASSSRTGLINEQFF